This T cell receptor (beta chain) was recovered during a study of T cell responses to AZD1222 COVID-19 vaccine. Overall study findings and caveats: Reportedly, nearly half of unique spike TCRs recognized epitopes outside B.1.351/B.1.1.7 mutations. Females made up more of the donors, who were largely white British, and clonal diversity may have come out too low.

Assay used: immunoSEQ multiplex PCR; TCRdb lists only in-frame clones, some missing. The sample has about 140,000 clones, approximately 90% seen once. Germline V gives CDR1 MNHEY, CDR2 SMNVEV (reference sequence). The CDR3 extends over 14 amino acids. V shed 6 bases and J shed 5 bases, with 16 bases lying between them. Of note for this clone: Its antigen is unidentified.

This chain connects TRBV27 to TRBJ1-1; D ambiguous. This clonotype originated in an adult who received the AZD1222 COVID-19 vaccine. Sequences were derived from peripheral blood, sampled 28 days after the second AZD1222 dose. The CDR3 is CASSDLPGFTEAFF. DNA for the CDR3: TGTGCCAGCAGCGACCTCCCGGGCTTTACTGAAGCTTTCTTT.